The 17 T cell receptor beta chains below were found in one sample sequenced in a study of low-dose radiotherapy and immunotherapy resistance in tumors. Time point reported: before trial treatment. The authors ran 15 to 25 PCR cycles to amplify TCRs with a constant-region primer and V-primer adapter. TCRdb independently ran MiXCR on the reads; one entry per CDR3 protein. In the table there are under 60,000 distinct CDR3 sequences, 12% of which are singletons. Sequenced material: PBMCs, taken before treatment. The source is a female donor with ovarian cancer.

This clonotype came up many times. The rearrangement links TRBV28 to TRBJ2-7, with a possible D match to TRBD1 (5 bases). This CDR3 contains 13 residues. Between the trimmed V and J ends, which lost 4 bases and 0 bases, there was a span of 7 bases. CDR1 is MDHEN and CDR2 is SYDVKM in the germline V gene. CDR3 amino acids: CASSSDSSYEQYF. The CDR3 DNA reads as TGTGCCAGCAGTTCCGACAGCTCCTACGAGCAGTACTTC. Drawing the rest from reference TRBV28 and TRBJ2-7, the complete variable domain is DVKVTQSSRYLVKRTGEKVFLECVQDMDHENMFWYRQDPGLGLRLIYFSYDVKMKEKGDIPEGYSVSREKKERFSLILESASTNQTSMYLCASSSDSSYEQYFGPGTRLTVT.

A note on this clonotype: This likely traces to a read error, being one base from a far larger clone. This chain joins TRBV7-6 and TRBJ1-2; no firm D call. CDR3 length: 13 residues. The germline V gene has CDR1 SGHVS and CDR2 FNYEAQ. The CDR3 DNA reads TGTGCCAGCAGCTTAGTCGGACCTTATGGCTGCACCTTC. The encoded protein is CASSLVGPYGCTF.

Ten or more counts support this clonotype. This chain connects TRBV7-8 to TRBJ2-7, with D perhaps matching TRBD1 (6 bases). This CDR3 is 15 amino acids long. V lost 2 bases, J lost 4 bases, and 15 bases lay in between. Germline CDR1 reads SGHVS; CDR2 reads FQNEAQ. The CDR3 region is CASSLISGDQYEQYF. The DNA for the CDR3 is TGTGCCAGCAGCTTAATTTCAGGGGATCAGTACGAGCAGTACTTC.

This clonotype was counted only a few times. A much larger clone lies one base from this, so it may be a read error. The CDR3 nucleotides read TGTGCCGGTAGTATTACCGGGAACACTGAAGCTTTCTTT. It is translated as CAGSITGNTEAFF. The chain is built from TRBV19 and TRBJ1-1; the D is unclear. Germline V gives CDR1 LNHDA, CDR2 SQIVND (reference sequence). The CDR3 runs to 13 residues.

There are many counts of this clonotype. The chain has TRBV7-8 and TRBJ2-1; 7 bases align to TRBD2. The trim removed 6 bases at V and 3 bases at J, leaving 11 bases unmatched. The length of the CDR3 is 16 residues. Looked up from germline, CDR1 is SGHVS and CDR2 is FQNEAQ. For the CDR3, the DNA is TGTGCCAGCAGAAGACTAGCTGCCCCCAGCTACAATGAGCAGTTCTTC. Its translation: CASRRLAAPSYNEQFF.

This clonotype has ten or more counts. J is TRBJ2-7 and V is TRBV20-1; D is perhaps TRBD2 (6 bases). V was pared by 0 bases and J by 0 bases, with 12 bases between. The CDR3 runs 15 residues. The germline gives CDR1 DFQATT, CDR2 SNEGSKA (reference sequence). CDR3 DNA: TGCAGTGCTAGAGAGGTCTACGGGAGCTCCTACGAGCAGTACTTC. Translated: CSAREVYGSSYEQYF.

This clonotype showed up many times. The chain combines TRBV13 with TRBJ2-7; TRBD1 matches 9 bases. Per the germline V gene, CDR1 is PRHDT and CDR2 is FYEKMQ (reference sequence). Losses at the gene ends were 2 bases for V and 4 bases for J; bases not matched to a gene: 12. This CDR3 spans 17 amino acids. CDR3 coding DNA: TGTGCCAGCAGCTTACTTTTTGGTGACAGGGGGAAATACGAGCAGTACTTC. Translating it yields CASSLLFGDRGKYEQYF.

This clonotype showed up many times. For the CDR3, the DNA is TGTGCCAGCTCACAGGGACTAGCGGGGGGCCGATCGATTACCTACGAGCAGTACTTC. Residues: CASSQGLAGGRSITYEQYF. This chain joins TRBV18 and TRBJ2-7; 15 nucleotides line up with TRBD2. The CDR3 has 19 residues. CDR1 KGHSH and CDR2 LQKENI come from the germline V gene. V dropped 4 bases and J dropped 2; count of bases not matched to a gene: 12.

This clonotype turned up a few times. The CDR3 region is CAWTPKGGYEQYF. Here the CDR3 DNA reads TGTGCCTGGACCCCCAAGGGCGGCTACGAGCAGTACTTC. This chain connects TRBV30 to TRBJ2-7; D not resolved. The germline V and J ends were trimmed by 4 bases and 3 bases, with 13 bases remaining between them. Germline V lookup: CDR1 GTSNPN, CDR2 SVGIG (reference sequence). This CDR3 has 13 residues.

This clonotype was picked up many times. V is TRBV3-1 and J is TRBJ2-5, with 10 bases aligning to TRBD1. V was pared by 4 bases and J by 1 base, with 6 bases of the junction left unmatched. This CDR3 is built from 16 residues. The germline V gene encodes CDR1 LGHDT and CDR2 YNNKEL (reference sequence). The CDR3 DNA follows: TGTGCCAGCAGCCCCCCCGGGACAGGGGCCCAAGAGACCCAGTACTTC. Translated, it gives CASSPPGTGAQETQYF.

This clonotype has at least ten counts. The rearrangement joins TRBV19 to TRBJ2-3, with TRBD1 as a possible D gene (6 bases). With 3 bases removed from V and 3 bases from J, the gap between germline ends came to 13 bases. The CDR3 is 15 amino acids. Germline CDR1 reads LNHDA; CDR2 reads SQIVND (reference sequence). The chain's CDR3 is CASSIRGLWTDTQYF. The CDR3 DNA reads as TGTGCCAGTAGTATCAGGGGCCTTTGGACAGATACGCAGTATTTT. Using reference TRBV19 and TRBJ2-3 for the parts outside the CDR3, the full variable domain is DGGITQSPKYLFRKEGQNVTLSCEQNLNHDAMYWYRQDPGQGLRLIYYSQIVNDFQKGDIAEGYSVSREKKESFPLTVTSAQKNPTAFYLCASSIRGLWTDTQYFGPGTRLTVL.

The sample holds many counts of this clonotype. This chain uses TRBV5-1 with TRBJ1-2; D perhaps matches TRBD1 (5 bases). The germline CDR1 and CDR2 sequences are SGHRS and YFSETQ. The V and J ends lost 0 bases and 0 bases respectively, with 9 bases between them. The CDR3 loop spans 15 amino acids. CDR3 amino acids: CASSLGGDSNYGYTF. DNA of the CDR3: TGCGCCAGCAGCTTGGGTGGGGACTCTAACTATGGCTACACCTTC.

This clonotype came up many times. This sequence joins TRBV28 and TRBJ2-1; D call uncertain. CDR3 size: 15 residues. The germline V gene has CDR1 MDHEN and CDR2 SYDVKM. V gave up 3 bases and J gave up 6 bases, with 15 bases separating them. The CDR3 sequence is CASSLVETVPNEQFF. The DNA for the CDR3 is TGTGCCAGCAGTTTGGTGGAGACGGTCCCCAATGAGCAGTTCTTC.

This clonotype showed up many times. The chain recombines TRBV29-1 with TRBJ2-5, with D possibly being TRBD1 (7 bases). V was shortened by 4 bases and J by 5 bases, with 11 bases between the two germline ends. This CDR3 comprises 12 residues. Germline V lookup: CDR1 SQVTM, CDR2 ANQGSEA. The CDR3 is CSVVAGGETQYF. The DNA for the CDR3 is TGCAGCGTTGTGGCAGGGGGGGAGACCCAGTACTTC.

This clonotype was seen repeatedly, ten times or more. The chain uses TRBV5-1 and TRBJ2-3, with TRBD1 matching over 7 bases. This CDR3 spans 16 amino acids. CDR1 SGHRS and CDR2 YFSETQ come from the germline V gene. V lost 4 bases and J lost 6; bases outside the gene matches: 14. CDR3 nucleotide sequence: TGCGCCAGCAGCCCCGGGACAGTGAGTCTTTCGGATACGCAGTATTTT. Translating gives CASSPGTVSLSDTQYF.

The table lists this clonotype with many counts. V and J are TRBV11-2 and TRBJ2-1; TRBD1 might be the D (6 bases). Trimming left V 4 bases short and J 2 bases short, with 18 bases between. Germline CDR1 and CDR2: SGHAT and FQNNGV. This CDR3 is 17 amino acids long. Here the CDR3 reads CASSSRRQVATYNEQFF. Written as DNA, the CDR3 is TGTGCCAGCAGCTCGCGGCGACAGGTAGCTACCTACAATGAGCAGTTCTTC.

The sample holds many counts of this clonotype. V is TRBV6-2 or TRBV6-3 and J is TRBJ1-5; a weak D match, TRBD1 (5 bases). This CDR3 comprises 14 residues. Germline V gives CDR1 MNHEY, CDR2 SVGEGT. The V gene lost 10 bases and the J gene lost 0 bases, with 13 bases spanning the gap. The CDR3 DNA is TGTGCCACCAAGGCAGGGAATAGCAATCAGCCCCAGCATTTT. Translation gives CATKAGNSNQPQHF.